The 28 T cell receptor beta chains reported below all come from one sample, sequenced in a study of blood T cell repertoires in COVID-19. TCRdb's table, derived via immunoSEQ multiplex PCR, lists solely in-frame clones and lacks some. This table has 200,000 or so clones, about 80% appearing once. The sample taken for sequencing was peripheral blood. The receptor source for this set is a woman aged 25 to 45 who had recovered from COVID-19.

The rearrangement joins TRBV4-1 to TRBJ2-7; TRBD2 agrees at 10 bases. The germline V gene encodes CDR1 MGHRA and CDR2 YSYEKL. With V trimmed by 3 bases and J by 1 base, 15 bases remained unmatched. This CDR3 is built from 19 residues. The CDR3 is CASSHEIGTSDTRSYEQYF. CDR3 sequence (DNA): TGCGCCAGCAGCCACGAGATTGGGACTAGCGATACAAGGTCCTACGAGCAGTACTTC.

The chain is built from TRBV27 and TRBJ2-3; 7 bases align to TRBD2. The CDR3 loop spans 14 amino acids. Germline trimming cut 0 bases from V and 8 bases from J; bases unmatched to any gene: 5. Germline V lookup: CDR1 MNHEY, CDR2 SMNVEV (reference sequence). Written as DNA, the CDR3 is TGTGCCAGCAGTTTATCGTGGACTAGGGCTACGCAGTATTTT. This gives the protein CASSLSWTRATQYF.

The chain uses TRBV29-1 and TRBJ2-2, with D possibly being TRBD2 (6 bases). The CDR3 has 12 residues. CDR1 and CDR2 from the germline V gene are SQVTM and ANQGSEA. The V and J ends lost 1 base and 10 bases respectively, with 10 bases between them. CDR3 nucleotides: TGCAGCGTTGAAGTGTCTAGCGAGGAGCTGTTTTTT. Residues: CSVEVSSEELFF.

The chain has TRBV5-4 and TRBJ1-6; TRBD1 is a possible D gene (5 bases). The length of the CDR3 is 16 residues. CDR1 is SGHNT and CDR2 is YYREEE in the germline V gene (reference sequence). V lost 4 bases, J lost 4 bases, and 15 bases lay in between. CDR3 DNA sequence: TGTGCCAGCAGCACCGGTTTAGGGGTGTATAATTCACCCCTCCACTTT. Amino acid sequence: CASSTGLGVYNSPLHF.

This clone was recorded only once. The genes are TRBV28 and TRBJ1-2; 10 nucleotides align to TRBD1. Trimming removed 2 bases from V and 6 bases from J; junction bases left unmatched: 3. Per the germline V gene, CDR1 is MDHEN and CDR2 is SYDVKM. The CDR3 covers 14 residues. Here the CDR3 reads CASSLPGTGDGYTF. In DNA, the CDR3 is TGTGCCAGCAGTTTACCCGGGACAGGGGATGGCTACACCTTC.

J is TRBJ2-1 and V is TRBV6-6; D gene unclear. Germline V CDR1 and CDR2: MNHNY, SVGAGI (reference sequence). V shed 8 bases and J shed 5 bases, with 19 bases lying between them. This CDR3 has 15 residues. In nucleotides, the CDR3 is TGTGCCAGCGACATAAATAACATCGACGACAATGAGCAGTTCTTC. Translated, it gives CASDINNIDDNEQFF.

The CDR3 DNA is TGTGCCAGCAGCCAAGATAAGCGACAGAAGCGGGTCCCCTACAATGAGCAGTTCTTC. Translation: CASSQDKRQKRVPYNEQFF. The chain combines TRBV3-1 (or the pseudogene TRBV3-2) with TRBJ2-1, with TRBD2 as a possible D gene (6 bases). V was clipped by 0 bases and J by 2 bases, with 20 bases between them. This CDR3 spans 19 amino acids. Germline V gene sequence: CDR1 LGHDT, CDR2 YNNKEL (reference sequence).

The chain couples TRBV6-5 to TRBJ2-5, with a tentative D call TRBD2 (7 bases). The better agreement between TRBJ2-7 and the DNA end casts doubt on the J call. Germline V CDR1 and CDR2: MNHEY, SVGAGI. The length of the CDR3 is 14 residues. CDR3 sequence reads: CASKGGAGDYEQYF. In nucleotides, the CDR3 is TGTGCCAGCAAGGGAGGGGCAGGGGATTACGAGCAGTACTTC.

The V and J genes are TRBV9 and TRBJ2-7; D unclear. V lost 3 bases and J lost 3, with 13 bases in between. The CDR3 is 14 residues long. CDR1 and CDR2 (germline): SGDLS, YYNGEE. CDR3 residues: CASSGALGSYEQYF. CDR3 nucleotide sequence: TGTGCCAGCAGCGGGGCCTTGGGCAGCTACGAGCAGTACTTC.

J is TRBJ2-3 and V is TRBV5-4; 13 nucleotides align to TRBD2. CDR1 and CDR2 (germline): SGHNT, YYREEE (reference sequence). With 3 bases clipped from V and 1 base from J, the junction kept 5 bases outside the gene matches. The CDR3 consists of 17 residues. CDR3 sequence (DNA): TGTGCCAGCAGCTCATACGGGACTAGCGGGGGCACAGATACGCAGTATTTT. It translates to CASSSYGTSGGTDTQYF. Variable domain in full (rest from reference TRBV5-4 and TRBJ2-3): ETGVTQSPTHLIKTRGQQVTLRCSSQSGHNTVSWYQQALGQGPQFIFQYYREEENGRGNFPPRFSGLQFPNYSSELNVNALELDDSALYLCASSSYGTSGGTDTQYFGPGTRLTVL.

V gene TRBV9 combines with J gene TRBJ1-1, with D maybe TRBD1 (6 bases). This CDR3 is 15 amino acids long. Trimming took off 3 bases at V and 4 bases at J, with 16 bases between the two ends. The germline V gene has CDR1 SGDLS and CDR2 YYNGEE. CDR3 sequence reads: CASSATGGQGTEAFF. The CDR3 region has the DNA TGTGCCAGCAGCGCTACGGGGGGACAAGGCACTGAAGCTTTCTTT.

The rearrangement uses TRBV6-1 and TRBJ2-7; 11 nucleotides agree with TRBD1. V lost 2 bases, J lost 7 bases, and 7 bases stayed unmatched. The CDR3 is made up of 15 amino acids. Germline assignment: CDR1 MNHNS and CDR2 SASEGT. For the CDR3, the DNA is TGTGCCAGCAGTGAATATCCGGGACAGGGGGGTGAGCAGTACTTC. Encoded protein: CASSEYPGQGGEQYF.

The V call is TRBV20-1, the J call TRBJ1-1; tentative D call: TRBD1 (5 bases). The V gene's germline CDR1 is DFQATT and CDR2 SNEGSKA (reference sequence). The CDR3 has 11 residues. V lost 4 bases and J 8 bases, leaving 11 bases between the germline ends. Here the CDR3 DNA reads TGCAGTGCTACAGGGTATAACGAAGCTTTCTTT. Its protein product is CSATGYNEAFF.

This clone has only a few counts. The chain's CDR3 is CSAEVTGYYYGYTF. CDR3 coding DNA: TGCAGCGCCGAGGTGACAGGATACTACTATGGCTACACCTTC. The chain has TRBV29-1 and TRBJ1-2, with D perhaps matching TRBD1 (6 bases). V was cut by 7 bases and J by 3 bases, with 18 bases left in between. The germline V gene encodes CDR1 SQVTM and CDR2 ANQGSEA. The CDR3 extends over 14 amino acids.

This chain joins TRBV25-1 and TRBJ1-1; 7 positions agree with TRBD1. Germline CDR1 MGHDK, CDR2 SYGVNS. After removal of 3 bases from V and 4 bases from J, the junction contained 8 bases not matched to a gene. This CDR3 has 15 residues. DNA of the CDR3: TGTGCCAGCAGTGACTCACGACAGGGAGTCACTGAAGCTTTCTTT. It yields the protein CASSDSRQGVTEAFF.

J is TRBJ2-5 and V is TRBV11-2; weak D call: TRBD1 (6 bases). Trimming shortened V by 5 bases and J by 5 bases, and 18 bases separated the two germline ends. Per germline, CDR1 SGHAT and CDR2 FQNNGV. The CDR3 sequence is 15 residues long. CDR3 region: CASSPLIRDIETQYF. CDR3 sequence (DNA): TGTGCCAGCAGCCCCTTAATCCGGGACATCGAGACCCAGTACTTC.

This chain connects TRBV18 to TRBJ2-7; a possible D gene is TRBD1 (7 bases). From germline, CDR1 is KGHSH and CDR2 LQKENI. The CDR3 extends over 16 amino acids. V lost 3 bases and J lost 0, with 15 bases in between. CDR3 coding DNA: TGTGCCAGCTCACCCAGGGGGGAGCAGGGCTCCTACGAGCAGTACTTC. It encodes CASSPRGEQGSYEQYF.

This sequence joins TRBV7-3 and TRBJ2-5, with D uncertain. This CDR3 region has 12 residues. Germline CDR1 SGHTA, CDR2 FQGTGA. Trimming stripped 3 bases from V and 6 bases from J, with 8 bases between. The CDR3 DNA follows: TGTGCCAGCAGCTTTGACACGCAGACCCAGTACTTC. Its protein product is CASSFDTQTQYF.

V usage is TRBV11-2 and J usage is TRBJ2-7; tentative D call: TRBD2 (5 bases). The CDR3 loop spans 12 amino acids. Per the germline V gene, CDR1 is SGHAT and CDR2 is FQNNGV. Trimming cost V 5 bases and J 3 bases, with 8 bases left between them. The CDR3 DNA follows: TGTGCCAGCAGCCGGGATTTCTACGAGCAGTACTTC. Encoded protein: CASSRDFYEQYF.

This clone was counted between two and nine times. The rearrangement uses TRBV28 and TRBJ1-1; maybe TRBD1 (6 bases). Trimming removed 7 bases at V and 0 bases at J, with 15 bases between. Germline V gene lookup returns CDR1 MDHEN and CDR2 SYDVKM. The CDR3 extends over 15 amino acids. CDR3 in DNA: TGTGCCAGCACTCTCAACACAGGGTTGAACACTGAAGCTTTCTTT. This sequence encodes CASTLNTGLNTEAFF.

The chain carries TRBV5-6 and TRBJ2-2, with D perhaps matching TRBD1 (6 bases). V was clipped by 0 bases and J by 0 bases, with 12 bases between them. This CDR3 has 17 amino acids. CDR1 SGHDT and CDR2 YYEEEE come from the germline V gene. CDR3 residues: CASSLDYGTTNTGELFF. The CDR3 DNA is TGTGCCAGCAGCTTGGATTATGGGACAACGAACACCGGGGAGCTGTTTTTT.

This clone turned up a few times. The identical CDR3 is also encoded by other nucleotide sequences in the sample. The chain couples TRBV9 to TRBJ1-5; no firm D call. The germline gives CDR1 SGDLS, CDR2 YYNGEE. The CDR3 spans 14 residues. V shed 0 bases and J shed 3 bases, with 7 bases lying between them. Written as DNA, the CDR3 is TGTGCCAGCAGCGTAGGGCTCATCAATCAGCCCCAGCATTTT. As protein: CASSVGLINQPQHF.

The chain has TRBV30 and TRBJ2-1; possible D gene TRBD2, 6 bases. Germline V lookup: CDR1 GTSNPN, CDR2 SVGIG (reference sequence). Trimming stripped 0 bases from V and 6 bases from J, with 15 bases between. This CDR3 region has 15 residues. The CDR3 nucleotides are TGTGCCTGGAGTGTTCGCGGGACTGGGGGCAATGAGCAGTTCTTC. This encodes CAWSVRGTGGNEQFF. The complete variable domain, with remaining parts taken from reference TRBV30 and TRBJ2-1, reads SQTIHQWPATLVQPVGSPLSLECTVEGTSNPNLYWYRQAAGRGLQLLFYSVGIGQISSEVPQNLSASRPQDRQFILSSKKLLLSDSGFYLCAWSVRGTGGNEQFFGPGTRLTVL.

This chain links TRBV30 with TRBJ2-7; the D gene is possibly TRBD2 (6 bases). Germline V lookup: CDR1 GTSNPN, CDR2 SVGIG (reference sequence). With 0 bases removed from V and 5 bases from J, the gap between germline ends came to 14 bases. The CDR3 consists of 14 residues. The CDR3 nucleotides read TGTGCCTGGAGTGTTGGAGGGAGCCCGAACGAGCAGTACTTC. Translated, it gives CAWSVGGSPNEQYF.

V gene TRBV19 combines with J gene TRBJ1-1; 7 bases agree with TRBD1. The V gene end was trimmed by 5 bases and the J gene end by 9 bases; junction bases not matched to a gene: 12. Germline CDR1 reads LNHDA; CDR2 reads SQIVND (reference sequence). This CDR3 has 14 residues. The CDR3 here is CASSRRDRVSQAFF. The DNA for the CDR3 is TGTGCCAGTAGTCGCCGCGACAGGGTAAGTCAAGCTTTCTTT.

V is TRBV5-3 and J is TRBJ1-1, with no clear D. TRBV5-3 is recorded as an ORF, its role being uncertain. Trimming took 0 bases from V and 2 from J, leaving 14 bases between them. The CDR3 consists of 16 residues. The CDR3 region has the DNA TGTGCCAGAAGCTTGGCCGGGGAACGGATCAACACTGAAGCTTTCTTT. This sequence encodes CARSLAGERINTEAFF.

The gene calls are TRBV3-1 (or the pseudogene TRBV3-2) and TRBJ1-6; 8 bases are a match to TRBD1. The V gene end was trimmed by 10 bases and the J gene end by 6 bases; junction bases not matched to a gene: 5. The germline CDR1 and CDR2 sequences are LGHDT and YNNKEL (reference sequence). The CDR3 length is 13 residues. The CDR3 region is CAIGQGGNSPLHF. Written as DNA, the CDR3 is TGTGCCATCGGACAGGGAGGTAATTCACCCCTCCACTTT.

CDR3 region: CASSQLGAIPTTNYGYTF. In DNA, the CDR3 is TGTGCCAGCAGCCAACTAGGAGCTATTCCCACCACTAACTATGGCTACACCTTC. This sequence joins TRBV3-1 (or the pseudogene TRBV3-2) and TRBJ1-2; D not resolved. The length of the CDR3 is 18 residues. The V gene lost 2 bases and the J gene lost 0 bases, with 19 bases spanning the gap. Germline assignment: CDR1 LGHDT and CDR2 YNNKEL (reference sequence).